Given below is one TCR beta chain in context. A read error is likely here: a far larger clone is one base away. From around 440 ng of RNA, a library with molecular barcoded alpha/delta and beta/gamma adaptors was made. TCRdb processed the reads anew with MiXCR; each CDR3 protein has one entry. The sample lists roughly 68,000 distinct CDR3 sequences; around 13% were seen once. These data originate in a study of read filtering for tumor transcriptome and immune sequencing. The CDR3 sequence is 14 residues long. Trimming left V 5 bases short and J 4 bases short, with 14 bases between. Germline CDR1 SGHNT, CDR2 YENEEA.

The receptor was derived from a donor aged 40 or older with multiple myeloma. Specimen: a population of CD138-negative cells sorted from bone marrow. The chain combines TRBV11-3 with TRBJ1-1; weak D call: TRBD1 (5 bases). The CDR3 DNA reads TGTGCCAGCAGCACGCCTCTGGGGCGCACTGAAGCTTTCTTT. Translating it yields CASSTPLGRTEAFF.